The 27 T cell receptor beta chains listed next were all sequenced from one sample in a study of a mutant IDH1 vaccine in newly diagnosed glioma. What these receptors recognize is not known. Time point described: week 35, safety follow-up. A 20-mer mutant IDH1 peptide at 300 ug was injected subcutaneously with topical imiquimod. Assay used: immunoSEQ multiplex PCR; TCRdb lists only in-frame clones, some missing. Among some 48,000 clones, around four fifths were seen once, and the ten largest hold roughly 6.2%. The material was PBMCs, obtained from a glioma patient whose treatment included an IDH1 peptide vaccine. Every receptor here comes from a man aged 35 to 55 with glioma.

This sequence joins TRBV5-1 and TRBJ2-3; TRBD2 aligns across 9 bases. V lost 0 bases and J lost 5; bases outside the gene matches: 7. The CDR3 extends over 16 amino acids. The V gene's germline CDR1 is SGHRS and CDR2 YFSETQ. This chain's CDR3 is CASSLEGGGALDTQYF. The CDR3 bases are TGCGCCAGCAGCTTGGAGGGCGGGGGGGCCTTAGATACGCAGTATTTT.

In this sample, this clone turned up a few times. The V gene is TRBV7-9, the J gene TRBJ1-5, with D perhaps TRBD1 (5 bases). CDR1 is SEHNR, CDR2 FQNEAQ, per germline (reference sequence). The CDR3 is made up of 12 amino acids. Trimming took off 0 bases at V and 8 bases at J, with 5 bases between the two ends. CDR3 protein: CASSLAGEPQHF. CDR3 DNA: TGTGCCAGCAGCTTAGCGGGGGAGCCCCAGCATTTT.

The rearrangement links TRBV30 to TRBJ2-1; 9 bases agree with TRBD2. Germline V gene lookup returns CDR1 GTSNPN and CDR2 SVGIG (reference sequence). The CDR3 runs to 15 residues. J was trimmed by 4 bases and V by 6 bases; bases with no gene match: 10. This CDR3 is CACPERSGGYNEQFF. Here the CDR3 DNA reads TGTGCCTGTCCCGAAAGAAGCGGGGGGTACAATGAGCAGTTCTTC.

The chain links TRBV6-6 to TRBJ2-7; TRBD1 matches at 8 bases. This CDR3 region has 15 residues. CDR1 is MNHNY, CDR2 SVGAGI, per germline (reference sequence). Trimming took 6 bases from V and 1 from J; bases not matched to a gene: 8. Written as DNA, the CDR3 is TGTGCCAGCAGCCCGACAGGGGTAATTTCCTACGAGCAGTACTTC. Protein product: CASSPTGVISYEQYF.

V gene TRBV15 combines with J gene TRBJ1-3, with D hard to call. CDR3 length: 15 residues. V lost 1 base, J lost 2 bases, and 9 bases lay in between. The germline CDR1 and CDR2 sequences are LNHNV and YYDKDF (reference sequence). CDR3 sequence: CATSRGSGPGNTIYF. The CDR3 region has the DNA TGTGCCACCAGCAGAGGATCTGGGCCTGGAAACACCATATATTTT.

V usage is TRBV6-6 and J usage is TRBJ1-1; 10 bases fit TRBD1. Germline V gene lookup returns CDR1 MNHNY and CDR2 SVGAGI (reference sequence). The CDR3 contains 15 residues. V shed 0 bases, J shed 4 bases, and the junction held 2 bases outside the gene matches. Written as DNA, the CDR3 is TGTGCCAGCAGTTACTCTGGGACAGGGGTCACTGAAGCTTTCTTT. Translated, it gives CASSYSGTGVTEAFF.

The CDR3: CASSKGTGGAHTEAFF. CDR3 DNA: TGCGCCAGCAGCAAAGGGACAGGGGGCGCGCACACTGAAGCTTTCTTT. This chain connects TRBV4-1 to TRBJ1-1; 12 nucleotides agree with TRBD1. The V gene end was trimmed by 5 bases and the J gene end by 3 bases; junction bases not matched to a gene: 7. CDR3 length equals 16 residues. Germline-derived CDR1 and CDR2 are MGHRA and YSYEKL.

The rearrangement joins TRBV7-9 to TRBJ2-7, with TRBD2 identical over 13 bases. V shed 5 bases and J 2 bases; nucleotides not matched to a gene: 9. Germline-derived CDR1 and CDR2 are SEHNR and FQNEAQ (reference sequence). CDR3 length equals 17 residues. The CDR3 region is CASSPAVTSGGAYEQYF. The CDR3 DNA follows: TGTGCCAGCAGCCCGGCGGTCACTAGCGGGGGGGCCTACGAGCAGTACTTC.

This chain uses TRBV10-3 with TRBJ1-2, with 7 bases lining up with TRBD1. This CDR3 spans 17 amino acids. Germline CDR1 ENHRY, CDR2 SYGVKD. V lost 2 bases to trimming and J lost 4 bases; unmatched junction nucleotides: 13. The DNA for the CDR3 is TGTGCCATCAGTGAGCCGGGCTTGTTGGAGGGGGCCTATGGCTACACCTTC. It translates to CAISEPGLLEGAYGYTF.

J is TRBJ1-4 and V is TRBV15; 9 positions match TRBD1. CDR3 length equals 16 residues. J lost 7 bases, V lost 3 bases, and 9 bases had no gene match. Germline V lookup: CDR1 LNHNV, CDR2 YYDKDF (reference sequence). DNA of the CDR3: TGTGCCACCAGCAGGGACAGGGGTTCCGTCAGTGAAAAACTGTTTTTT. Protein sequence: CATSRDRGSVSEKLFF.

The rearrangement joins TRBV7-9 to TRBJ2-7; maybe TRBD1 (5 bases). V gave up 2 bases and J gave up 5 bases, with 10 bases separating them. CDR3 size: 13 residues. Germline assignment: CDR1 SEHNR and CDR2 FQNEAQ (reference sequence). CDR3 residues: CASSLYQGNEQYF. CDR3 bases: TGTGCCAGCAGCTTATATCAGGGCAACGAGCAGTACTTC.

The genes are TRBV19 and TRBJ1-1; D uncertain. CDR3 length: 13 amino acids. The V gene's germline CDR1 is LNHDA and CDR2 SQIVND (reference sequence). Trimming pared 3 bases from V and 1 base from J, leaving 6 bases between. CDR3 coding DNA: TGTGCCAGTAGTATCAAAGGGAACACTGAAGCTTTCTTT. Its translation: CASSIKGNTEAFF.

The CDR3 region is CASRDRGGAYEQYF. As DNA, the CDR3 is TGTGCCAGCAGGGACAGGGGAGGGGCCTACGAGCAGTACTTC. The chain uses TRBV6-5 and TRBJ2-7; 9 nucleotides agree with TRBD1. This CDR3 contains 14 residues. Germline V gives CDR1 MNHEY, CDR2 SVGAGI. The ends lost 6 bases at V and 2 bases at J; junction bases unmatched: 5.

On this clone: One end of the junction is discordant with germline, which a read error may explain. The chain joins TRBV2 to TRBJ1-2, with D possibly being TRBD1 (5 bases). This CDR3 is built from 15 residues. Germline values: CDR1 SNHLY, CDR2 FYNNEI. CDR3 coding DNA: TGTGCCAGCAGAGAAGGACACCAAGTTAACTATGGCTACACCTTC. Amino acids: CASREGHQVNYGYTF.

The chain combines TRBV7-8 with TRBJ1-2; TRBD1 matches 10 bases. CDR1 and CDR2 (germline): SGHVS, FQNEAQ. This CDR3 region has 14 residues. V was clipped by 6 bases and J by 6 bases; unmatched bases: 7. In DNA form, the CDR3 reads TGTGCCAGCAGACTAACGGGGACAGGGGATGGCTACACCTTC. This encodes CASRLTGTGDGYTF. The variable domain in full, completed from reference TRBV7-8 and TRBJ1-2, reads GAGVSQSPRYKVAKRGQDVALRCDPISGHVSLFWYQQALGQGPEFLTYFQNEAQLDKSGLPSDRFFAERPEGSVSTLKIQRTQQEDSAVYLCASRLTGTGDGYTFGSGTRLTVV.

J is TRBJ2-1 and V is TRBV2, with D hard to call. The V end lost 4 bases, the J end lost 11 bases, and 12 bases lay between the germline ends. This CDR3 has 12 amino acids. From germline, CDR1 is SNHLY and CDR2 FYNNEI. CDR3 sequence (DNA): TGTGCCAGCAGTGTTGCTCGGCCGCAGCAGTTCTTC. Translated, it gives CASSVARPQQFF.

The V and J genes are TRBV15 and TRBJ1-4; a weak D match, TRBD1 (6 bases). V dropped 6 bases and J dropped 4 bases, with 15 bases sitting between them. CDR3 length: 15 amino acids. Germline loops: CDR1 LNHNV, CDR2 YYDKDF (reference sequence). The chain's CDR3 is CATSNPTGVNEKLFF. Written as DNA, the CDR3 is TGTGCCACCAGTAACCCGACAGGAGTTAATGAAAAACTGTTTTTT.

V gene TRBV2 combines with J gene TRBJ1-2; maybe TRBD1 (6 bases). The CDR3 totals 11 residues. Germline V gene data show CDR1 as SNHLY and CDR2 as FYNNEI. The V and J ends lost 11 bases and 2 bases respectively, with 9 bases between them. The CDR3 DNA reads as TGTGCCGAAGGGGGGAACTATGGCTACACCTTC. It translates to CAEGGNYGYTF.

This clone was seen a few times. The chain carries TRBV29-1 and TRBJ2-5; D gene uncertain. Looked up from germline, CDR1 is SQVTM and CDR2 is ANQGSEA. CDR3 size: 12 residues. V lost 6 bases and J 5 bases, leaving 13 bases between the germline ends. CDR3 residues: CSVAHGGETQYF. The CDR3 coding sequence is TGCAGCGTCGCCCATGGTGGGGAGACCCAGTACTTC.

This chain uses TRBV5-8 with TRBJ1-2; D is unclear. Germline V lookup: CDR1 SGHTS, CDR2 YDEGEE. V was clipped by 4 bases and J by 6 bases, with 13 bases between them. The CDR3 totals 13 residues. CDR3 residues: CASSQVRLDGYTF. The CDR3 nucleotides read TGTGCCAGCAGCCAGGTCCGGCTCGATGGCTACACCTTC.

The chain carries TRBV18 and TRBJ2-1, with D maybe TRBD1 (7 bases). The CDR3 extends over 16 amino acids. CDR1 and CDR2 (germline): KGHSH, LQKENI. The germline V and J ends were trimmed by 0 bases and 4 bases, with 13 bases remaining between them. The CDR3 sequence: CASSPPQGGGYNEQFF. In nucleotides, the CDR3 is TGTGCCAGCTCACCACCCCAGGGGGGCGGTTACAATGAGCAGTTCTTC.

V usage is TRBV5-1 and J usage is TRBJ1-2, with D tentatively TRBD1 (6 bases). The CDR3 spans 14 residues. V lost 3 bases to trimming and J lost 6 bases, with 15 bases between them. Per germline, CDR1 SGHRS and CDR2 YFSETQ. CDR3 in DNA: TGCGCCAGCAGCTGGGAGGGGCACAGGGATGGCTACACCTTC. It codes for CASSWEGHRDGYTF.

The rearrangement links TRBV6-5 to TRBJ1-5; TRBD1 aligns across 7 bases. Germline V gene data show CDR1 as MNHEY and CDR2 as SVGAGI. With V trimmed by 0 bases and J by 7 bases, 9 bases remained unmatched. This CDR3 is 16 amino acids long. The CDR3 here is CASSYSGQGDRQPQHF. The CDR3, as DNA: TGTGCCAGCAGTTACTCGGGTCAGGGGGATCGCCAGCCCCAGCATTTT.

V usage is TRBV6-6 and J usage is TRBJ1-2; tentative D call: TRBD1 (6 bases). This CDR3 contains 14 residues. Trimming pared 2 bases from V and 5 bases from J, leaving 12 bases between. Germline V gene lookup returns CDR1 MNHNY and CDR2 SVGAGI (reference sequence). The CDR3 reads CASSYSSGTYGYTF. In DNA, the CDR3 is TGTGCCAGCAGTTACAGTTCAGGGACATATGGCTACACCTTC.

This clone was counted once. The V call is TRBV2, the J call TRBJ2-5, with TRBD2 matching over 14 bases. Germline CDR1 is SNHLY and CDR2 is FYNNEI. The CDR3 consists of 17 residues. The V gene end was trimmed by 6 bases and the J gene end by 0 bases; junction bases not matched to a gene: 6. CDR3 sequence reads: CASSPGLAGEYQETQYF. The CDR3 nucleotides read TGTGCCAGCAGCCCGGGACTAGCGGGGGAGTACCAAGAGACCCAGTACTTC.

The J gene is TRBJ1-1, the V gene TRBV7-9; D is perhaps TRBD1 (5 bases). V lost 5 bases and J 4 bases, leaving 17 bases between the germline ends. CDR3 length: 15 residues. Germline CDR1 SEHNR, CDR2 FQNEAQ (reference sequence). The CDR3 DNA reads TGTGCCAGCAGCGGAAAGCACGGGGGTGGCACTGAAGCTTTCTTT. Protein product: CASSGKHGGGTEAFF.

This clone showed up just a few times. The CDR3 DNA is TGTGCCAGCTCACCGGAAGACTCTGGAAACACCATATATTTT. Its protein is CASSPEDSGNTIYF. The chain is built from TRBV18 and TRBJ1-3, with D uncertain. The CDR3 consists of 14 residues. Germline CDR1 reads KGHSH; CDR2 reads LQKENI. V was cut by 3 bases and J by 0 bases, with 6 bases left in between.